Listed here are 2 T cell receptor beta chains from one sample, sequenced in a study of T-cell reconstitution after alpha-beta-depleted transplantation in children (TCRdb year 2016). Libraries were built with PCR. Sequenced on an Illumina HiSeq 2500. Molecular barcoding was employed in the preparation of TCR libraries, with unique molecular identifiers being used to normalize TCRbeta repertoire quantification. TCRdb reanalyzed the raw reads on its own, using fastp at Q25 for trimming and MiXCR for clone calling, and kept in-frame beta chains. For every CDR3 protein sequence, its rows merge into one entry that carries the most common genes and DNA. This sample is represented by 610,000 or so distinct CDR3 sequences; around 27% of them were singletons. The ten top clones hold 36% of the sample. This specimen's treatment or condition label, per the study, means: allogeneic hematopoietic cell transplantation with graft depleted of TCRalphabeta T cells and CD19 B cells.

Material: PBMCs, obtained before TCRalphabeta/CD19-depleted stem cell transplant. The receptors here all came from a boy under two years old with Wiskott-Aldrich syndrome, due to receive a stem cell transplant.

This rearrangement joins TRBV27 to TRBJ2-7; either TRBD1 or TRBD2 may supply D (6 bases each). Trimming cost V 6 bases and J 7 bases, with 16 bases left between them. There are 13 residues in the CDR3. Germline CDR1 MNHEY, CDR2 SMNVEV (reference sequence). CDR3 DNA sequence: TGTGCCAGCAGGAGAGAGGGGGGCGGAGAGCAGTACTTC. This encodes CASRREGGGEQYF.

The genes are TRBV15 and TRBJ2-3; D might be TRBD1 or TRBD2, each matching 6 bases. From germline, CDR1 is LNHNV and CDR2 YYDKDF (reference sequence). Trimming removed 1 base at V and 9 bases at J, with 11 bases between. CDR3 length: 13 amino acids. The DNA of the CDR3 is TGTGCCACCAGCAGAGTCTCCGGGGGCACGCAGTATTTT. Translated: CATSRVSGGTQYF.